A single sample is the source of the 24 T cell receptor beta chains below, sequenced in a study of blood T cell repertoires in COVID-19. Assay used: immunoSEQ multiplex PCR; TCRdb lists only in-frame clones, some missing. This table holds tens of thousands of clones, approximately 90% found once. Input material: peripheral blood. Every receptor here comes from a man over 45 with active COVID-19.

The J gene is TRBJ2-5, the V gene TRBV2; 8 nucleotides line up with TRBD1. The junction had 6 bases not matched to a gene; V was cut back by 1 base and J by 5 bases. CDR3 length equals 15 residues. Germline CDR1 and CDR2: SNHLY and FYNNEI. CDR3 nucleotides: TGTGCCAGCAGTGAAGACAGGGGGTCAGGGGAGACCCAGTACTTC. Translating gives CASSEDRGSGETQYF.

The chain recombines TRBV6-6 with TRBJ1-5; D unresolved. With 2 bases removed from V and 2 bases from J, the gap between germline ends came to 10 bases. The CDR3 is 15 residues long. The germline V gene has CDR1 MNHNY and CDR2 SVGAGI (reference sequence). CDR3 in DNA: TGTGCCAGCAGTTACGCACTCGCTGGCAATCAGCCCCAGCATTTT. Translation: CASSYALAGNQPQHF.

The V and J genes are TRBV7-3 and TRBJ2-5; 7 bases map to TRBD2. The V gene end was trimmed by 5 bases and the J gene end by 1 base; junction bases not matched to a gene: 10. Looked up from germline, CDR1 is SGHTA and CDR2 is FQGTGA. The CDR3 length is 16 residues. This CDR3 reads CASSPWVGGSQETQYF. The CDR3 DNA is TGTGCCAGCAGCCCATGGGTGGGAGGGTCCCAAGAGACCCAGTACTTC. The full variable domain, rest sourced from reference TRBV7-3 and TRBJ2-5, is GAGVSQTPSNKVTEKGKYVELRCDPISGHTALYWYRQSLGQGPEFLIYFQGTGAADDSGLPNDRFFAVRPEGSVSTLKIQRTERGDSAVYLCASSPWVGGSQETQYFGPGTRLLVL.

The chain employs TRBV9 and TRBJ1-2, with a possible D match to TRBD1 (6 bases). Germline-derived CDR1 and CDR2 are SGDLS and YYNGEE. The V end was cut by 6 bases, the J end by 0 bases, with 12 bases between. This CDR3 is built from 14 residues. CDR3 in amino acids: CASNPTGANYGYTF. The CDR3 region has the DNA TGTGCCAGCAACCCGACAGGTGCTAACTATGGCTACACCTTC. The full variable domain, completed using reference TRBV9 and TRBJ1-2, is DSGVTQTPKHLITATGQRVTLRCSPRSGDLSVYWYQQSLDQGLQFLIQYYNGEERAKGNILERFSAQQFPDLHSELNLSSLELGDSALYFCASNPTGANYGYTFGSGTRLTVV.

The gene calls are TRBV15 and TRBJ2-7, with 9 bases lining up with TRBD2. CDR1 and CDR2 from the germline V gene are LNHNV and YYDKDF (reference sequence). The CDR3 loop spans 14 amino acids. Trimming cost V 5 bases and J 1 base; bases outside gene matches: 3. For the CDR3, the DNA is TGTGCCACCAGCTTGGGACTAGCTTCCTACGAGCAGTACTTC. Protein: CATSLGLASYEQYF.

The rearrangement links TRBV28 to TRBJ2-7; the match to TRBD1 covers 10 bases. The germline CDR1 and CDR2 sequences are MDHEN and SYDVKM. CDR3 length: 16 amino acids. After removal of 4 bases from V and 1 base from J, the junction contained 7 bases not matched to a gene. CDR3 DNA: TGTGCCAGCAGTTCCCCCGGGACAGGGGTTTCCTACGAGCAGTACTTC. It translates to CASSSPGTGVSYEQYF.

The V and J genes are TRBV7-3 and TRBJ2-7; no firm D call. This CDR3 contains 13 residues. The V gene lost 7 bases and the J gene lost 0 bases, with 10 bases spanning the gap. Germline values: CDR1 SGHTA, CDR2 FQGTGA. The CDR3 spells CASTLASSYEQYF. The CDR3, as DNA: TGTGCCAGCACCCTCGCTAGCTCCTACGAGCAGTACTTC.

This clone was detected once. For the CDR3, the DNA is TGTGCCAGCAGCCTCACAGGGATGAACACCGGGGAGCTGTTTTTT. It yields the protein CASSLTGMNTGELFF. The chain combines TRBV7-3 with TRBJ2-2; a weak D match, TRBD1 (6 bases). CDR3 length equals 15 residues. With 5 bases removed from V and 1 base from J, the gap between germline ends came to 11 bases. Germline values: CDR1 SGHTA, CDR2 FQGTGA.

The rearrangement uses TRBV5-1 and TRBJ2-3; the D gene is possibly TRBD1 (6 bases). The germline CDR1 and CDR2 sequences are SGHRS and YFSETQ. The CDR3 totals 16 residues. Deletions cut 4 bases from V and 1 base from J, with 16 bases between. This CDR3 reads CASSAGVSGGTDTQYF. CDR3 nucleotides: TGCGCCAGCAGCGCCGGGGTCTCAGGGGGCACAGATACGCAGTATTTT.

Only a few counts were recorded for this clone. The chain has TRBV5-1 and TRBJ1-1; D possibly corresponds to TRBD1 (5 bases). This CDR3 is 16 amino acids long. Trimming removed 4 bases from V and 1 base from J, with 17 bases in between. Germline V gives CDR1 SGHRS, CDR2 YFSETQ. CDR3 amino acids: CASSQGSSIRNTEAFF. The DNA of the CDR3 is TGCGCCAGCAGCCAGGGCTCCTCCATCCGGAACACTGAAGCTTTCTTT.

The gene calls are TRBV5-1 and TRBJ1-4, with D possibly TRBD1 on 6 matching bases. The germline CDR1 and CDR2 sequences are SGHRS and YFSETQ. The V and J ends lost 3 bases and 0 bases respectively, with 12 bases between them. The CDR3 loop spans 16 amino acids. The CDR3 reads CASSSGGGATNEKLFF. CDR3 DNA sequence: TGCGCCAGCAGCTCCGGGGGGGGCGCAACTAATGAAAAACTGTTTTTT.

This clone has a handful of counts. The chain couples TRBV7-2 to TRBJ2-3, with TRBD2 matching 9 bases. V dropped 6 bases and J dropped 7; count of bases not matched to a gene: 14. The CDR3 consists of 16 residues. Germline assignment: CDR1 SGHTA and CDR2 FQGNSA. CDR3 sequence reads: CASSLTAGGQQNTQYF. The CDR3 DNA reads TGTGCCAGCAGTTTAACAGCGGGGGGACAGCAAAATACGCAGTATTTT.

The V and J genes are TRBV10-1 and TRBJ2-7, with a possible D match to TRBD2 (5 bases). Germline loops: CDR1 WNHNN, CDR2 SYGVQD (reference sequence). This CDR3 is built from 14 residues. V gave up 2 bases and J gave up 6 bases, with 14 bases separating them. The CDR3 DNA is TGCGCCAGCAGTGAGGATAGCCGTCGGGGCGAGCAGTACTTC. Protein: CASSEDSRRGEQYF.

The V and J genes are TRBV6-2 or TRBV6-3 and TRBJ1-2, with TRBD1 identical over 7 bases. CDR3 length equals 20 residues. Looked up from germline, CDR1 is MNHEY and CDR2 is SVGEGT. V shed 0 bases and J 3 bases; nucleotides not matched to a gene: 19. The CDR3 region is CASSYSNVLGGARTDYGYTF. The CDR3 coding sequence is TGTGCCAGCAGTTACTCGAATGTTTTAGGGGGCGCGCGTACTGACTATGGCTACACCTTC.

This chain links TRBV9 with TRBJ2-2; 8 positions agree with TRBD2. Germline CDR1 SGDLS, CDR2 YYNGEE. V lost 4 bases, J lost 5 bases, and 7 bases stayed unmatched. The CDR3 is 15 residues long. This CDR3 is CASSPSGSSTGELFF. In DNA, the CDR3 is TGTGCCAGCAGCCCGAGCGGGAGTTCTACCGGGGAGCTGTTTTTT.

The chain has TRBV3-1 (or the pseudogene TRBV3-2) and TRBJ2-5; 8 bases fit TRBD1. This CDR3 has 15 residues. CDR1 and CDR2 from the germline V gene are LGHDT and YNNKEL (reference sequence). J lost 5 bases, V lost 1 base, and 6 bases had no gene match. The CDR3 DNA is TGTGCCAGCAGCCAAGGCCCAGGGGGCGGGGAGACCCAGTACTTC. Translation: CASSQGPGGGETQYF.

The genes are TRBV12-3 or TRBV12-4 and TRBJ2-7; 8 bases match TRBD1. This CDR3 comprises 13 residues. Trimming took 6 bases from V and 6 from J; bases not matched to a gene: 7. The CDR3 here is CASRVRGLGEQYF. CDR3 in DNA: TGTGCCAGCAGAGTCAGGGGGCTAGGCGAGCAGTACTTC.

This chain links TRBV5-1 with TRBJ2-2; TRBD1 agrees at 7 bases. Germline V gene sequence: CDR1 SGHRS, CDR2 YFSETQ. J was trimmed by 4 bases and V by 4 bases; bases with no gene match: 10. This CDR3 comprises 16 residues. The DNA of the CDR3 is TGCGCCAGCAGCCCCCGCCCGGGACAGACCACCGGGGAGCTGTTTTTT. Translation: CASSPRPGQTTGELFF.

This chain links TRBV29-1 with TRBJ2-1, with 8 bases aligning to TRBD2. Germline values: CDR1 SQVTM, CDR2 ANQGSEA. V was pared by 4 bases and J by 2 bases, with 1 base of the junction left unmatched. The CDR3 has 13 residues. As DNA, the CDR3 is TGCAGCGTTGTAGCGGGAACCTACAATGAGCAGTTCTTC. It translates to CSVVAGTYNEQFF.

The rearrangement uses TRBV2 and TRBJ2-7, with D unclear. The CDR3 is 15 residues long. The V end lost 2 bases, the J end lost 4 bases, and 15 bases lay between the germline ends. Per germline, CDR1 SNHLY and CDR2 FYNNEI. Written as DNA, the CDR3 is TGTGCCAGCAGTGAACGGCGCCTCCTAGGATACGAGCAGTACTTC. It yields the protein CASSERRLLGYEQYF. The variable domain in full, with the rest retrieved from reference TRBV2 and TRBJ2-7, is EPEVTQTPSHQVTQMGQEVILRCVPISNHLYFYWYRQILGQKVEFLVSFYNNEISEKSEIFDDQFSVERPDGSNFTLKIRSTKLEDSAMYFCASSERRLLGYEQYFGPGTRLTVT.

CDR3 coding DNA: TGTGCCAGTAGTGCCGACCCTAGCTCCTACGAGCAGTACTTC. Translated, it gives CASSADPSSYEQYF. The V call is TRBV19, the J call TRBJ2-7; D is unresolved. CDR3 size: 14 residues. CDR1 is LNHDA and CDR2 is SQIVND in the germline V gene (reference sequence). V was clipped by 5 bases and J by 0 bases, with 11 bases between them.

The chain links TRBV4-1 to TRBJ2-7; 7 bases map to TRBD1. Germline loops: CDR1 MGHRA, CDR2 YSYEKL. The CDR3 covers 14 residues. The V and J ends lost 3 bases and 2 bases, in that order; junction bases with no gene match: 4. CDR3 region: CASSHRTGAYEQYF. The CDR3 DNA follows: TGCGCCAGCAGCCATCGGACAGGAGCCTACGAGCAGTACTTC.

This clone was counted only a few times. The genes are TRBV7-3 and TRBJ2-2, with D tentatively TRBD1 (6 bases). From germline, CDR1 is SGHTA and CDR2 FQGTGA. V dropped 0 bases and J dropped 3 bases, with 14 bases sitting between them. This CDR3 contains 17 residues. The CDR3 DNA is TGTGCCAGCAGCTTAACGGCGGCGGCAGGGGACACCGGGGAGCTGTTTTTT. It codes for CASSLTAAAGDTGELFF. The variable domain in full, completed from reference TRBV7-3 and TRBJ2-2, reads GAGVSQTPSNKVTEKGKYVELRCDPISGHTALYWYRQSLGQGPEFLIYFQGTGAADDSGLPNDRFFAVRPEGSVSTLKIQRTERGDSAVYLCASSLTAAAGDTGELFFGEGSRLTVL.

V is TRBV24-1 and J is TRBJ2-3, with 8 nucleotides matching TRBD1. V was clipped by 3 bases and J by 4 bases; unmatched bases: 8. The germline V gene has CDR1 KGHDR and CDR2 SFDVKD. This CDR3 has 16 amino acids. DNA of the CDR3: TGTGCCACCAGTGATCCCCATGGACAGGGCCCAGATACGCAGTATTTT. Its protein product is CATSDPHGQGPDTQYF.